Below are 24 T cell receptor beta chains sequenced from a single sample in a study of cytomegalovirus exposure and HLA in healthy donors. The PCR used 60 Vbeta and 13 Jbeta primers. The data were produced by immunoSEQ multiplex PCR, yet TCRdb's version contains in-frame clones alone and is incomplete. The table has around 120,000 clones, about three quarters seen once. Sequencing was done on a sample of PBMCs. These receptors were taken from a human donor in good health.

This chain connects TRBV7-2 to TRBJ2-2; 8 bases align to TRBD1. The V gene end was trimmed by 7 bases and the J gene end by 4 bases; junction bases not matched to a gene: 11. The CDR3 contains 16 residues. Per the germline V gene, CDR1 is SGHTA and CDR2 is FQGNSA. The CDR3 loop is CASKGRGRRGTGELFF. CDR3 coding DNA: TGTGCCAGCAAGGGCAGGGGGCGTCGTGGCACCGGGGAGCTGTTTTTT.

This sequence joins TRBV7-9 and TRBJ2-2; 11 nucleotides line up with TRBD2. Germline values: CDR1 SEHNR, CDR2 FQNEAQ (reference sequence). The CDR3 totals 18 residues. V shed 4 bases and J 4 bases; nucleotides not matched to a gene: 11. CDR3 nucleotides: TGTGCCAGCAGCTCCCCGTCCGGGACTAGCGGCCCCACCGGGGAGCTGTTTTTT. Its protein is CASSSPSGTSGPTGELFF.

The chain combines TRBV7-3 with TRBJ2-7, with 8 positions matching TRBD1. Germline V lookup: CDR1 SGHTA, CDR2 FQGTGA. The CDR3 covers 14 residues. With V trimmed by 5 bases and J by 3 bases, 6 bases remained unmatched. The CDR3 region has the DNA TGTGCCAGCAGCCATGACAGGGGTAGCTACGAGCAGTACTTC. This codes for CASSHDRGSYEQYF.

V usage is TRBV10-3 and J usage is TRBJ2-7; 8 positions match TRBD2. V lost 7 bases, J lost 2 bases, and 4 bases stayed unmatched. The germline V gene has CDR1 ENHRY and CDR2 SYGVKD. This CDR3 has 13 residues. Here the CDR3 reads CAINSGGAYEQYF. In DNA, the CDR3 is TGTGCCATCAACTCCGGGGGGGCCTACGAGCAGTACTTC.

The chain has TRBV28 and TRBJ2-3, with TRBD2 identical over 7 bases. The CDR3 totals 15 residues. Germline assignment: CDR1 MDHEN and CDR2 SYDVKM. Trimming at V came to 6 bases and at J to 4 bases, leaving 10 bases not matched to a gene. This CDR3 is CASSPRTSRADTQYF. CDR3 bases: TGTGCCAGCAGCCCTCGGACTAGTAGGGCAGATACGCAGTATTTT.

There are a few counts of this clone. The chain uses TRBV19 and TRBJ1-3, with D unresolved. The germline V gene encodes CDR1 LNHDA and CDR2 SQIVND (reference sequence). This CDR3 is built from 11 residues. The CDR3 DNA follows: TGTACGACCCGGCGGGGAAACACCATATATTTT. This gives the protein CTTRRGNTIYF.

The chain combines TRBV11-2 with TRBJ1-2; 9 bases are a match to TRBD1. V dropped 4 bases and J dropped 8; count of bases not matched to a gene: 11. CDR1 and CDR2 (germline): SGHAT, FQNNGV. The CDR3 sequence is 15 residues long. CDR3 residues: CASSSIIQGARGYTF. DNA for the CDR3: TGTGCCAGCAGCTCCATAATACAGGGGGCGCGGGGCTACACCTTC.

The chain carries TRBV5-1 and TRBJ1-4; D uncertain. Per germline, CDR1 SGHRS and CDR2 YFSETQ. V was cut by 3 bases and J by 3 bases, with 12 bases left in between. The CDR3 sequence is 15 residues long. The CDR3 spells CASSSDGIPNEKLFF. The CDR3 DNA reads as TGCGCCAGCAGCTCCGACGGGATTCCTAATGAAAAACTGTTTTTT.

Here the CDR3 DNA reads TGTGCCAGCAAAAGCGGGAGGGCCTCCTACGAGCAGTACTTC. Translated: CASKSGRASYEQYF. The gene calls are TRBV2 and TRBJ2-7; 10 positions match TRBD2. Germline assignment: CDR1 SNHLY and CDR2 FYNNEI. The CDR3 is 14 residues long. Losses at the gene ends were 7 bases for V and 0 bases for J; bases not matched to a gene: 3.

The rearrangement joins TRBV30 to TRBJ1-1; D perhaps matches TRBD1 (6 bases). V lost 5 bases and J lost 6, with 13 bases in between. The V gene's germline CDR1 is GTSNPN and CDR2 SVGIG (reference sequence). The CDR3 length is 12 residues. The DNA for the CDR3 is TGTGCCTGGGTGGGGGCCGCCGCTGAAGCTTTCTTT. Translating gives CAWVGAAAEAFF.

V gene TRBV2 combines with J gene TRBJ2-2, with 8 bases fitting TRBD2. The CDR3 consists of 15 residues. Germline-derived CDR1 and CDR2 are SNHLY and FYNNEI. With V trimmed by 6 bases and J by 5 bases, 8 bases remained unmatched. The CDR3 DNA sequence: TGTGCCAGCAGCAGGACTAGCTTCTTGACCGGGGAGCTGTTTTTT. This codes for CASSRTSFLTGELFF.

The J gene is TRBJ2-7, the V gene TRBV27; 8 nucleotides align to TRBD2. Germline CDR1 reads MNHEY; CDR2 reads SMNVEV (reference sequence). The junction had 10 bases not matched to a gene; V was cut back by 1 base and J by 2 bases. This CDR3 has 17 amino acids. The CDR3 loop reads CASSLLSSGSSTYEQYF. CDR3 sequence (DNA): TGTGCCAGCAGTTTATTGTCCAGCGGGAGTTCTACCTACGAGCAGTACTTC.

This clone was detected once. The gene calls are TRBV19 and TRBJ2-7; TRBD2 agrees at 11 bases. Trimming at V came to 5 bases and at J to 4 bases, leaving 10 bases not matched to a gene. In germline, CDR1 is LNHDA, CDR2 SQIVND (reference sequence). The CDR3 is made up of 16 amino acids. The CDR3 is CASSPLAGGLGYEQYF. CDR3 in DNA: TGTGCCAGTAGTCCGCTAGCGGGAGGACTCGGATACGAGCAGTACTTC.

The chain uses TRBV7-3 and TRBJ2-1, with D perhaps matching TRBD2 (6 bases). CDR3 length: 15 amino acids. Germline V gives CDR1 SGHTA, CDR2 FQGTGA. Trimming took 0 bases from V and 3 from J, leaving 9 bases between them. The CDR3 DNA reads as TGTGCCAGCAGCTTAACCCCGGGGGTCTACAATGAGCAGTTCTTC. Its protein is CASSLTPGVYNEQFF.

V usage is TRBV6-1 and J usage is TRBJ2-7; 7 bases match TRBD1. V trimming: 10 bases; J trimming: 2 bases; junction bases outside the gene matches: 11. This CDR3 is 14 amino acids long. Germline values: CDR1 MNHNS, CDR2 SASEGT. CDR3 region: CAISGRQGAYEQYF. CDR3 sequence (DNA): TGTGCCATCTCTGGACGACAGGGAGCCTACGAGCAGTACTTC.

The chain uses TRBV18 and TRBJ2-5; D is possibly TRBD1 (6 bases). Germline CDR1 is KGHSH and CDR2 is LQKENI. V gave up 0 bases and J gave up 5 bases, with 19 bases separating them. CDR3 size: 17 residues. CDR3 sequence: CASSPPAARGFEETQYF. The CDR3 DNA reads TGTGCCAGCTCACCACCCGCGGCAAGGGGGTTCGAGGAGACCCAGTACTTC.

The chain has TRBV10-3 and TRBJ2-7; D may be TRBD2 (6 bases). The CDR3 length is 12 residues. Trimming removed 6 bases from V and 3 bases from J, with 9 bases in between. From germline, CDR1 is ENHRY and CDR2 SYGVKD. The CDR3, as DNA: TGTGCCATCAGCCCGGGGGACTACGAGCAGTACTTC. Its protein product is CAISPGDYEQYF.

As concerns this clone: Other DNA sequences in this sample translate to the same CDR3. V and J are TRBV11-2 and TRBJ2-1; tentative D call: TRBD1 (5 bases). The length of the CDR3 is 14 residues. The germline gives CDR1 SGHAT, CDR2 FQNNGV. Trimming left V 5 bases short and J 11 bases short, with 19 bases between. The CDR3 is CASSPWGAQGKQFF. CDR3 in DNA: TGTGCCAGCAGCCCCTGGGGCGCCCAGGGTAAGCAGTTCTTC.

The chain couples TRBV4-2 to TRBJ2-1; 7 bases line up with TRBD2. Germline V gives CDR1 LGHNA, CDR2 YNFKEQ. V lost 2 bases to trimming and J lost 9 bases; unmatched junction nucleotides: 7. CDR3 length: 14 amino acids. The CDR3 reads CASSQQRTRREQFF. As DNA, the CDR3 is TGTGCCAGCAGCCAACAACGGACTAGACGTGAGCAGTTCTTC.

The chain joins TRBV30 to TRBJ2-7, with D possibly matching TRBD1 (6 bases). The CDR3 spans 12 residues. CDR1 and CDR2 (germline): GTSNPN, SVGIG (reference sequence). Trimming took off 8 bases at V and 3 bases at J, with 14 bases between the two ends. The CDR3 nucleotides read TGTGCCGTGACCAGGGGATACTACGAGCAGTACTTC. Encoded protein: CAVTRGYYEQYF.

The chain couples TRBV27 to TRBJ2-2; 8 bases agree with TRBD1. Losses at the gene ends were 5 bases for V and 1 base for J; bases not matched to a gene: 3. CDR1 and CDR2 from the germline V gene are MNHEY and SMNVEV (reference sequence). The CDR3 contains 15 residues. The DNA for the CDR3 is TGTGCCAGCAGTCCCGGGACAGGGAACACCGGGGAGCTGTTTTTT. It specifies CASSPGTGNTGELFF.

The genes are TRBV5-1 and TRBJ2-1, with 13 nucleotides matching TRBD2. This CDR3 has 16 amino acids. The V and J ends lost 0 bases and 10 bases, in that order; junction bases with no gene match: 7. Germline CDR1 reads SGHRS; CDR2 reads YFSETQ. The CDR3 coding sequence is TGCGCCAGCAGCTTGGTGGTTACTAGCGGGAGGGGAGAGCAGTTCTTC. Protein product: CASSLVVTSGRGEQFF.

This chain uses TRBV30 with TRBJ1-3; TRBD1 might be the D (5 bases). Trimming stripped 5 bases from V and 3 bases from J, with 11 bases between. Germline V gene lookup returns CDR1 GTSNPN and CDR2 SVGIG (reference sequence). The CDR3 loop spans 13 amino acids. For the CDR3, the DNA is TGTGCCTGGGCACAGGATTTTGGAAACACCATATATTTT. Translation gives CAWAQDFGNTIYF.

V usage is TRBV7-9 and J usage is TRBJ2-3; 8 positions agree with TRBD1. With 3 bases clipped from V and 1 base from J, the junction kept 3 bases outside the gene matches. Germline CDR1 is SEHNR and CDR2 is FQNEAQ (reference sequence). CDR3 length: 15 residues. The chain's CDR3 is CASSFLDRGTDTQYF. DNA of the CDR3: TGTGCCAGCAGCTTCCTGGACAGGGGCACAGATACGCAGTATTTT. Based on the CDR3 plus reference TRBV7-9 and TRBJ2-3, the full variable domain is DTGVSQNPRHKITKRGQNVTFRCDPISEHNRLYWYRQTLGQGPEFLTYFQNEAQLEKSRLLSDRFSAERPKGSFSTLEIQRTEQGDSAMYLCASSFLDRGTDTQYFGPGTRLTVL.